This T cell receptor beta chain was sequenced during a study of blood T cell repertoires in COVID-19. Study information: Sample material is recorded as cDNA or gDNA derived from T cells, B-cell-depleted T cells, or PBMCs.

TCRdb keeps only in-frame clones here, not all; method: immunoSEQ multiplex PCR. The table includes 150,000 to 200,000 clones, about 81% detected once. The CDR3 is 15 amino acids. Germline CDR1 is LNHDA and CDR2 is SQIVND (reference sequence). V was trimmed by 3 bases and J by 1 base, leaving 13 bases between them. The V call is TRBV19, the J call TRBJ2-7; D not certain. Sequenced input: peripheral blood. The source of this sequence is a woman aged 80 or over with COVID-19, enrolled during active disease. The CDR3 DNA reads as TGTGCCAGTAGTATTTCTCCAACGAGGTCCTACGAGCAGTACTTC. This translates into CASSISPTRSYEQYF.